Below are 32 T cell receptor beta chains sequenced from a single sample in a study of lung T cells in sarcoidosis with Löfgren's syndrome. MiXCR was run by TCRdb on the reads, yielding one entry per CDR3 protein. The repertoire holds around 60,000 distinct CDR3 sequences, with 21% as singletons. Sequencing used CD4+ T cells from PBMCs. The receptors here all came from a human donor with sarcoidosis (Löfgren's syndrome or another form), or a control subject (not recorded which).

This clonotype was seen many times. The CDR3 bases are TGTGCCAGCAGTTACTCGTTCAGGCCGAACACTGAAGCTTTCTTT. Its translation is CASSYSFRPNTEAFF. The chain joins TRBV6-2 or TRBV6-3 to TRBJ1-1; the D is unclear. There are 15 residues in the CDR3. V dropped 0 bases and J dropped 1 base, with 9 bases sitting between them. CDR1 and CDR2 from the germline V gene are MNHEY and SVGEGT.

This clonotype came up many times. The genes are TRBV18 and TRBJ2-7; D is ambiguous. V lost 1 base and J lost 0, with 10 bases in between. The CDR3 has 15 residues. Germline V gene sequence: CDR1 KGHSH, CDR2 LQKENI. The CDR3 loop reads CASSPHPGSSYEQYV. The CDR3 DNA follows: TGTGCCAGCTCACCACATCCTGGCAGCTCCTACGAGCAGTACGTC.

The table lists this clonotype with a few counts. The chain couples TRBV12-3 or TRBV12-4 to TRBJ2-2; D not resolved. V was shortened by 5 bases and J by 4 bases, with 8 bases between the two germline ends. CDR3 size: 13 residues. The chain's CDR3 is CASSLDITGELFF. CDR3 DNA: TGTGCCAGCAGTCTAGACATCACCGGGGAGCTGTTTTTT.

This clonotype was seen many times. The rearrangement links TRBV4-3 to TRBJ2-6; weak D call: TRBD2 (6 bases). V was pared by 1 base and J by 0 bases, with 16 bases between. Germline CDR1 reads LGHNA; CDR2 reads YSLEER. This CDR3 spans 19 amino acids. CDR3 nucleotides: TGCGCCAGCAGCCAAGCCCCTTTGGGGGGAACCTCTGGGGCCAACGTCCTGACTTTC. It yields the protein CASSQAPLGGTSGANVLTF.

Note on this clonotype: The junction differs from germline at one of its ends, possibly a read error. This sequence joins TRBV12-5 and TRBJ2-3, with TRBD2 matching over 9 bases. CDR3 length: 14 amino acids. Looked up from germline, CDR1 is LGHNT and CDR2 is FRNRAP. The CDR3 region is CASGMGTSTYTQYF. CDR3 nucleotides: TGTGCTAGTGGCATGGGGACTAGCACATATACGCAGTATTTT.

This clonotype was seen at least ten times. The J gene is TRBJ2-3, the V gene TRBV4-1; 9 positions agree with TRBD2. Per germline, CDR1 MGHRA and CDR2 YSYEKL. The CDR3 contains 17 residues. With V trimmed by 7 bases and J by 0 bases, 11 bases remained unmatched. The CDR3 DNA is TGCGCCAGCACCAATCCTCTAGCGGGGCGGAGCACAGATACGCAGTATTTT. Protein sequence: CASTNPLAGRSTDTQYF.

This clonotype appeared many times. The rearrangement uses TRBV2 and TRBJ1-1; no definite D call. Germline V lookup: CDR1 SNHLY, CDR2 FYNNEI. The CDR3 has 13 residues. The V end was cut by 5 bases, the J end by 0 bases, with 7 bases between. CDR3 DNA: TGTGCCAGCAGTCCCATTATGAACACTGAAGCTTTCTTT. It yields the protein CASSPIMNTEAFF.

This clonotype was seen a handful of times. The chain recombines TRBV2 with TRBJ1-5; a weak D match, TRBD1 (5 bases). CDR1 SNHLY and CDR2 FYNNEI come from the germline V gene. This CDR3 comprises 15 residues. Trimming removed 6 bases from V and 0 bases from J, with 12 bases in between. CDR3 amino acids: CASRGDSASNQPQHF. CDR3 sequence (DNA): TGTGCCAGCAGGGGGGACTCGGCTAGCAATCAGCCCCAGCATTTT.

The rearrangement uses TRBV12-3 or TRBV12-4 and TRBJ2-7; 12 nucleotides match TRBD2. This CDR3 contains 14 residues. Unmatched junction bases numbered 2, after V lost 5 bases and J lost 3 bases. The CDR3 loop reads CASSTSGRYYEQYF. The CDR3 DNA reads TGTGCCAGCAGTACTAGCGGGAGGTACTACGAGCAGTACTTC.

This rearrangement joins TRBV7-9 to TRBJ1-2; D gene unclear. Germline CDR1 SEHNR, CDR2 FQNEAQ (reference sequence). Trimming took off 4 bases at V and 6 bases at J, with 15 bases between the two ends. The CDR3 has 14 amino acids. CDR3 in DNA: TGTGCCAGCAGCTCCCCTAGCCCCGCCCATGGCTACACCTTC. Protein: CASSSPSPAHGYTF.

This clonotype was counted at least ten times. The chain's CDR3 is CASSLTGPTDTQYF. Written as DNA, the CDR3 is TGTGCCAGCAGCTTAACGGGGCCCACAGATACGCAGTATTTT. V gene TRBV7-3 combines with J gene TRBJ2-3, with D perhaps TRBD1 (5 bases). CDR3 length: 14 residues. The V gene's germline CDR1 is SGHTA and CDR2 FQGTGA. Trimming removed 0 bases from V and 2 bases from J, with 6 bases in between.

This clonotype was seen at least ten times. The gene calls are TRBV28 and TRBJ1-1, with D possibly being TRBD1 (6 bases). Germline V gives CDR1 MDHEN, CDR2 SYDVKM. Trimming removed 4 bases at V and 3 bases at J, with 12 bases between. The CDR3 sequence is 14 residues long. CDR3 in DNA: TGTGCCAGCAGTTGGGGGCGTATACACACTGAAGCTTTCTTT. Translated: CASSWGRIHTEAFF.

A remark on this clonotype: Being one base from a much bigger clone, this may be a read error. CDR3 amino acids: CASSYGGVSAEAFF. DNA for the CDR3: TGTGCCAGCAGTTACGGCGGGGTCTCCGCTGAAGCTTTCTTT. This rearrangement joins TRBV6-5 to TRBJ1-1; no clear D. The V gene's germline CDR1 is MNHEY and CDR2 SVGAGI. Trimming removed 2 bases from V and 6 bases from J, with 13 bases in between. The CDR3 covers 14 residues.

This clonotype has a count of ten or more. This CDR3 reads CSVRRRINQPQHF. CDR3 DNA: TGCAGTGTCCGACGTCGGATCAATCAGCCCCAGCATTTT. The V call is TRBV20-1, the J call TRBJ1-5; D gene unclear. Germline assignment: CDR1 DFQATT and CDR2 SNEGSKA (reference sequence). The CDR3 runs to 13 residues. V was pared by 7 bases and J by 3 bases, with 13 bases between.

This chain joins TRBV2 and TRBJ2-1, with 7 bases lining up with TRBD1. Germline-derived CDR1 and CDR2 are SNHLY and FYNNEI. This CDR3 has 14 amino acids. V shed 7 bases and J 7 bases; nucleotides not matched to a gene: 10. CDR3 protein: CASTFRQGGNEQFF. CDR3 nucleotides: TGTGCCAGCACCTTTCGACAGGGCGGGAATGAGCAGTTCTTC.

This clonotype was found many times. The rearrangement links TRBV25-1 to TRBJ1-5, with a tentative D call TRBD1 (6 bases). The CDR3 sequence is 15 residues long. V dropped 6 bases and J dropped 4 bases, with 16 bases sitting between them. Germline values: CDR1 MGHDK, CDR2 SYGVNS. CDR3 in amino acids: CASREGGGMNQPQHF. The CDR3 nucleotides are TGTGCCAGCAGAGAGGGGGGAGGGATGAATCAGCCCCAGCATTTT.

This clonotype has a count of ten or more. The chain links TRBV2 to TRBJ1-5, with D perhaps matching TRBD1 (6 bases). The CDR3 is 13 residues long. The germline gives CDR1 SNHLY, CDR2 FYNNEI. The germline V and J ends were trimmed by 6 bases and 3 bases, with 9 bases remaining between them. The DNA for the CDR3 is TGTGCCAGCAGGGACAGTCTCAATCAGCCCCAGCATTTT. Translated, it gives CASRDSLNQPQHF.

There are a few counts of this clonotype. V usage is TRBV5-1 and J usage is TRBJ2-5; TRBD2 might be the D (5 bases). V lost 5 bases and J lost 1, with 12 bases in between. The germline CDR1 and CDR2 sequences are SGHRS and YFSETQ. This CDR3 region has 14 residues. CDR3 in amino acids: CASRPRRGQETQYF. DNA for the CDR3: TGCGCCAGCAGACCCCGTCGGGGCCAAGAGACCCAGTACTTC.

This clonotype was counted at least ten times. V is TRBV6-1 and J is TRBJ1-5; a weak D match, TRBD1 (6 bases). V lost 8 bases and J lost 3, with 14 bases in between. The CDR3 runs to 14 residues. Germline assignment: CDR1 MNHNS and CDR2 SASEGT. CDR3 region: CASGTDRYNQPQHF. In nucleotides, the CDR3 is TGTGCCAGCGGAACCGACAGGTACAATCAGCCCCAGCATTTT.

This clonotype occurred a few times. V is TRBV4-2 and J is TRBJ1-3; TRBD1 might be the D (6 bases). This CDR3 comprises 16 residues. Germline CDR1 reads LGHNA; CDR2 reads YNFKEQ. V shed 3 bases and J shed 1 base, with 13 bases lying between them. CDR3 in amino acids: CASSHEQGASGNTIYF. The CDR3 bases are TGTGCCAGCAGCCATGAACAGGGAGCTTCTGGAAACACCATATATTTT.

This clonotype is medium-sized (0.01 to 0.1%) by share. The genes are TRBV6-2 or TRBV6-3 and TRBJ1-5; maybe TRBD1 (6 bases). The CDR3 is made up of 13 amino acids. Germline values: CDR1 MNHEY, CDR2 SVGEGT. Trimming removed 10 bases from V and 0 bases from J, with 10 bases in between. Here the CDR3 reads CAIRGHSNQPQHF. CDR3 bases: TGTGCCATCCGGGGACATAGCAATCAGCCCCAGCATTTT.

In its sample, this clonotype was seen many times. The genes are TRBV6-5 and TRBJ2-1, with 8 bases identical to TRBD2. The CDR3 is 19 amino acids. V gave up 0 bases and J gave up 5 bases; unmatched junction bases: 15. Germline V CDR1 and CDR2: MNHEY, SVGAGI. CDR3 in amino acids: CASSYSLWFSGTQDNEQFF. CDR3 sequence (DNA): TGTGCCAGCAGTTACTCGCTATGGTTTAGCGGGACGCAGGACAATGAGCAGTTCTTC.

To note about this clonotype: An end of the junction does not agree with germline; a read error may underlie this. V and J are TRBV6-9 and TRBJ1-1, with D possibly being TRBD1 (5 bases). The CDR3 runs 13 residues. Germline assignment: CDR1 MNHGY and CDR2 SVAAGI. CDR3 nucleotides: TGTGCCATCAGTTCAGGGCGGAACACTGAAGCTTCCTTT. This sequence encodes CAISSGRNTEASF.

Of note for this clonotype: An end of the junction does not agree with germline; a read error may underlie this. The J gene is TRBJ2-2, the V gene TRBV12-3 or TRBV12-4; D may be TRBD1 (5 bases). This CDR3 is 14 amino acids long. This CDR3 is CASMGQTNTEELFF. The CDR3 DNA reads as TGTGCCAGCATGGGGCAGACGAACACCGAGGAGCTGTTTTTT.

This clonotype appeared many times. The CDR3 DNA reads as TGTGCCAGTAGTATAGAATCCTCACGGACCCAGTACTTC. Its translation: CASSIESSRTQYF. This sequence joins TRBV19 and TRBJ2-5; unclear D gene. The CDR3 extends over 13 amino acids. V lost 0 bases, J lost 7 bases, and 9 bases lay in between. From germline, CDR1 is LNHDA and CDR2 SQIVND (reference sequence).

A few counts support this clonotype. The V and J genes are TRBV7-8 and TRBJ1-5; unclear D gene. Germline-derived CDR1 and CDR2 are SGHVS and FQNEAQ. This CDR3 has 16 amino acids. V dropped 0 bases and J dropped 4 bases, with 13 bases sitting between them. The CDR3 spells CASSLAVTVRNQPQHF. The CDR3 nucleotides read TGTGCCAGCAGCTTAGCAGTAACAGTCCGAAATCAGCCCCAGCATTTT.

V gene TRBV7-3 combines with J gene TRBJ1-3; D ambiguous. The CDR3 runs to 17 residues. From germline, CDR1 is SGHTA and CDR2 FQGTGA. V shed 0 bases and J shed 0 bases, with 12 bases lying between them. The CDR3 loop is CASSLTGRTSSGNTIYF. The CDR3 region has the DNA TGTGCCAGCAGCTTAACAGGGAGAACCTCCTCTGGAAACACCATATATTTT. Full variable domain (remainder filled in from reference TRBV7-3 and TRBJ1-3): GAGVSQTPSNKVTEKGKYVELRCDPISGHTALYWYRQSLGQGPEFLIYFQGTGAADDSGLPNDRFFAVRPEGSVSTLKIQRTERGDSAVYLCASSLTGRTSSGNTIYFGEGSWLTVV.

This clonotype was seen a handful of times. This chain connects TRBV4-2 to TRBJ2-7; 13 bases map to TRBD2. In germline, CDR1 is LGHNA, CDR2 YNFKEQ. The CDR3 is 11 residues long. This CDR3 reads CASGPRTSGSV. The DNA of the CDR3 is TGTGCCAGCGGTCCCCGGACTAGCGGGAGCGTC.

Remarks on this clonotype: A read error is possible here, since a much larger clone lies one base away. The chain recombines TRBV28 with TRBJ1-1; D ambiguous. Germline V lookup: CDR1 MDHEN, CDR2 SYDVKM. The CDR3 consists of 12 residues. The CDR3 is CASGYRGTEACF. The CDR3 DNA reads TGTGCCAGCGGATACAGAGGCACTGAAGCTTGCTTT.

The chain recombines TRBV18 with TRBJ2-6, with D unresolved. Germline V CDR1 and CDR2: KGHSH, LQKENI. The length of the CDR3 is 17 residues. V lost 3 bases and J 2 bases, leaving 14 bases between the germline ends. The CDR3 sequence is CASSPVQAFTGANVLTF. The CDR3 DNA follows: TGTGCCAGCTCACCTGTGCAGGCCTTTACTGGGGCCAACGTCCTGACTTTC.

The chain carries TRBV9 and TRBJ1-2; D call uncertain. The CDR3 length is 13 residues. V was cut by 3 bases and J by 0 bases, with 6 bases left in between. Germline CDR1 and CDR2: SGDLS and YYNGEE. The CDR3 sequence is CASSAQSNYGYTF. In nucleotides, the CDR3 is TGTGCCAGCAGCGCGCAGTCTAACTATGGCTACACCTTC.

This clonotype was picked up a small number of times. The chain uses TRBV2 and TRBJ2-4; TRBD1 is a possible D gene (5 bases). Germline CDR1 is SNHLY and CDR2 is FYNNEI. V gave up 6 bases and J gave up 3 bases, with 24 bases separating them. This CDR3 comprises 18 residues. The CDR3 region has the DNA TGTGCCAGCAGCGACTGGGTTGACAGCGTAAAGGGCAAAAACATTCAGTACTTC. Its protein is CASSDWVDSVKGKNIQYF.